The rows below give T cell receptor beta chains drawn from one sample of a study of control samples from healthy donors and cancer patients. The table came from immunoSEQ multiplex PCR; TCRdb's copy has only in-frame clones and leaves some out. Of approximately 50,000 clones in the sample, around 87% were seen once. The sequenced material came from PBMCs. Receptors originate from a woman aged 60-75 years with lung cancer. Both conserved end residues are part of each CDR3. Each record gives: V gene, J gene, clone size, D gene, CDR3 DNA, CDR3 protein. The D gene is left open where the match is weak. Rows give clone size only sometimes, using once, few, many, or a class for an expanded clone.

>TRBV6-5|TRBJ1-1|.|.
TGTGCCAGCACCGCCGACGACTTGAACACTGAAGCTTTCTTT
CASTADDLNTEAFF
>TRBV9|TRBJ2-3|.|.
TGTGCCAGCAGCGTCGGAGGCAGGACAGATACGCAGTATTTT
CASSVGGRTDTQYF
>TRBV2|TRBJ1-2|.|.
TGTGCCAGCAGTGCCGGGACCGACTATGGCTACACCTTC
CASSAGTDYGYTF
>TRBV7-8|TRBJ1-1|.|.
TGTGCCAGCAGCTTAGGAGAGGGCACTGAAGCTTTCTTT
CASSLGEGTEAFF
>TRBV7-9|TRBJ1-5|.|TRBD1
TGTGCCAGCAGCCGAGGGGGCGCCTCTCAGCCCCAGCATTTT
CASSRGGASQPQHF
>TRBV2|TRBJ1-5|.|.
TGTGCCAGCAGTGCGATGGGTTTGGGCAATCAGCCCCAGCATTTT
CASSAMGLGNQPQHF
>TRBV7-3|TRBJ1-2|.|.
TGTGCCAGCAGCCCGGGTCCTACGGGAGGCTACACCTTC
CASSPGPTGGYTF
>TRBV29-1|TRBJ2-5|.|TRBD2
TGCAGCGTCGTGACGCTAGCGGGTGCCTCGTCGTCCCAGTACTTC
CSVVTLAGASSSQYF
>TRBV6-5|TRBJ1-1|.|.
TGTGCCAGCAGGGGCAGGCCGTACACTGAAGCTTTCTTT
CASRGRPYTEAFF
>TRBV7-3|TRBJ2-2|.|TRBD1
TGTGCCAGCAGCTTAACGGGTGACAGGGGGAATGCCGGGGAGCTGTTTTTT
CASSLTGDRGNAGELFF
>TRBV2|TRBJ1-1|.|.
TGTGCCAGCAGTGGTCGAGGGGCTGAAGCTTTCTTT
CASSGRGAEAFF
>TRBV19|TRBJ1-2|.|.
TGTGCCAGTAGTATCCCGAATCGTCCCTATGGCTACACCTTC
CASSIPNRPYGYTF
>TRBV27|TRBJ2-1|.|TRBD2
TGTGCCAGCAAACCGGGACTAGCGGGCCGCCATGAGCAGTTCTTC
CASKPGLAGRHEQFF
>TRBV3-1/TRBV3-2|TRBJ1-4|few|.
TGTGCCAGCAGCCACAGTGTTAATGAAAAACTGTTTTTT
CASSHSVNEKLFF
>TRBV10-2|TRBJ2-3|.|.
TGCGCCAGCAGTACTAACAGAATTAGCACAGATACGCAGTATTTT
CASSTNRISTDTQYF
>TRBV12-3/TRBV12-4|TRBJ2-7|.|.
TGTGCCAGCAGTTTAGGAGGGTACTACGAGCAGTACTTC
CASSLGGYYEQYF
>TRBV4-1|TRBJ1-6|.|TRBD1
TGCGCCAGCAGCCACATTCGGGGACAGCCGAATTCACCCCTCCACTTT
CASSHIRGQPNSPLHF
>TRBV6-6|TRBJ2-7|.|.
TGTGCCAGCAGTTACGTAGGGACCTACGAGCAGTACTTC
CASSYVGTYEQYF
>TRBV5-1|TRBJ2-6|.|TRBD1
TGCGCCAGCAGCTTGGTTACGGGACAGAGACGAAACTCTGGGGCCAACGTCCTGACTTTC
CASSLVTGQRRNSGANVLTF
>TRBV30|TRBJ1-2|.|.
TGTGCCTGGAGTGTAGATTGGCTCGATACGGGCTACACCTTC
CAWSVDWLDTGYTF
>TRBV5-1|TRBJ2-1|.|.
TGCGCCAGCAGCCTGGTGGGACTCGGGGCAGGGGGCAATGAGCAGTTCTTC
CASSLVGLGAGGNEQFF
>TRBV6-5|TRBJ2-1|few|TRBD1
TGTGCCAGCAGTCGCAACAGGGGGGCCTACAATGAGCAGTTCTTC
CASSRNRGAYNEQFF
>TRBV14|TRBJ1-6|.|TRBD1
TGTGCCAGCAGCCAGCTCGGGGAGGGGGCTGGTTCACCCCTCCACTTT
CASSQLGEGAGSPLHF
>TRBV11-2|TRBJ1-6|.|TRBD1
TGTGCCAGCAGCGTCGGACAGGGAGGGGCCTCGGTGCCCCTCCACTTT
CASSVGQGGASVPLHF
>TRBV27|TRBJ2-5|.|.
TGTGCCAGCAGTTCGGACAGTAGACAGACCCAGTACTTC
CASSSDSRQTQYF
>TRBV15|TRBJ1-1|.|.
TGTGCCACCAGCAGAGATCCACCGGGACATACGAACACTGAAGCTTTCTTT
CATSRDPPGHTNTEAFF
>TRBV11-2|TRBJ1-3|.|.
TGTGCCAGCAGCTGGGTTCGCGGATCGCGTGGAAACACCATATATTTT
CASSWVRGSRGNTIYF
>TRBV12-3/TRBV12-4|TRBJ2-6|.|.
TGTGCCAGCAGTTGGGACGGGGCCAACGTCCTGACTTTC
CASSWDGANVLTF
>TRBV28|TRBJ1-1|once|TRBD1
TGTGCCAGCGAGATTTCCGGGACAGGGGGAGTCACTGAAGCTTTCTTT
CASEISGTGGVTEAFF
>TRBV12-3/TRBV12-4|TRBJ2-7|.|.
TGTGCCAGCACCTCGGCCCTCGGCGGAGAGCAGTACTTC
CASTSALGGEQYF
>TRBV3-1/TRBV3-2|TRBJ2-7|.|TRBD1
TGTGCCAGCAGCCATCCTAGGGCCCGGACAGGGGTGTACGAGCAGTACTTC
CASSHPRARTGVYEQYF
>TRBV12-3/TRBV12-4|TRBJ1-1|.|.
TGTGCCACTTCCTTGGGTATGAACACTGAAGCTTTCTTT
CATSLGMNTEAFF
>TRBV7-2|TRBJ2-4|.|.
TGTGCCAGCAGCTTAAACCGCGGCATTCAGTACTTC
CASSLNRGIQYF
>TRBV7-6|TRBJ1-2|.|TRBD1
TGTGCCAGCAGCTTAGAAACAGGGGGCGCAGGAGGCTACACCTTC
CASSLETGGAGGYTF
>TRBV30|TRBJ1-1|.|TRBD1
TGTGCCTGGACCACGGACAGGGGGACTGAAGCTTTCTTT
CAWTTDRGTEAFF
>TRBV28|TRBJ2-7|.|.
TGTGCCAGCAGTTTGAACAGGGACTACGAGCAGTACTTC
CASSLNRDYEQYF
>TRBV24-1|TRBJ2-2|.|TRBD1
TGTGCCACCAGTGATTCCCGGACAGGGTTCACCGGGGAGCTGTTTTTT
CATSDSRTGFTGELFF
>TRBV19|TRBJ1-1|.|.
TGTGCCAGTAGTTCTTGGGATACAGCCACTGAAGCTTTCTTT
CASSSWDTATEAFF
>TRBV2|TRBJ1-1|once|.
TGTGCCAGCAGTCACAGGTCCCCGGACACTGAAGCTTTCTTT
CASSHRSPDTEAFF
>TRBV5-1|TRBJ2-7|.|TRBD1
TGCGCCAGCAGCCGGGGGACAGGGGACGAGCAGTACTTC
CASSRGTGDEQYF